This is a list of T cell receptor beta chains from one sample in a study of blood T cell repertoires in COVID-19. Clones were read by immunoSEQ multiplex PCR, and TCRdb kept only the in-frame ones, dropping some. This table holds 55,000 to 75,000 clones, around three quarters found once. Sequencing was done on a sample of peripheral blood. The receptors were sampled from an older woman with acute or convalescent COVID-19. The CDR3 runs from the conserved cysteine through the conserved F or W. The D gene is left open where the match is weak. A clone size is listed for some rows: how often the clone was seen (once, few, many), or a class if it is expanded.

V	size	J	D	DNA	CDR3
TRBV6-5	few	TRBJ1-1	TRBD1	TGTGCCAGTAAGAAGGGACAGAGGGGTACTGAAGCTTTCTTT	CASKKGQRGTEAFF
TRBV4-1	-	TRBJ1-6	-	TGCGCCAGCAGCCTTGAGAGGGTGAATTCACCCCTCCACTTT	CASSLERVNSPLHF
TRBV6-1	few	TRBJ1-1	-	TGTGCCAGCAGTGAACTCAGGAAAAGAGTAACTGAAGCTTTCTTT	CASSELRKRVTEAFF
TRBV7-9	-	TRBJ1-1	-	TGTGCCAGCAGCTTAGGAGGGTTACGATTGAACACTGAAGCTTTCTTT	CASSLGGLRLNTEAFF
TRBV11-2	few	TRBJ1-2	-	TGTGCCAGCAGCCCGAGCGGGGTCCGAGGGGATGGCTACACCTTC	CASSPSGVRGDGYTF
TRBV11-2	once	TRBJ2-2	TRBD1	TGTGCCAGCAGCTCCTGGACAGGGAACACCGGGGAGCTGTTTTTT	CASSSWTGNTGELFF
TRBV24-1	-	TRBJ1-1	-	TGTGCCACGACGGTTAGTGGGGGCGGTGAAGCTTTCTTT	CATTVSGGGEAFF
TRBV6-1	-	TRBJ1-2	TRBD1	TGTGCCAGCAGTGAAGTGGGACAGCGAGGCTACACCTTC	CASSEVGQRGYTF
TRBV5-1	-	TRBJ2-5	TRBD1	TGCGCCAGCAGCTTACAGGGGACAGAGACCCAGTACTTC	CASSLQGTETQYF
TRBV6-5	-	TRBJ2-1	TRBD1	TGTGCCACACAGGGGGCTGCTAACTACAATGAGCAGTTCTTC	CATQGAANYNEQFF
TRBV7-2	-	TRBJ1-2	TRBD1	TGTGCCAGCAGCCTAAAGGGGTCGGGTTGGGACAGTACTGGCTACACCTTC	CASSLKGSGWDSTGYTF
TRBV29-1	-	TRBJ1-1	-	TGCAGCGTTGGGGGCCCGACAGGTCCCACTGAAGCTTTCTTT	CSVGGPTGPTEAFF
TRBV3-1/TRBV3-2	few	TRBJ1-3	-	TGTGCCAGCAGCCAAGGTACACGCGGAAACACCATATATTTT	CASSQGTRGNTIYF
TRBV6-1	-	TRBJ1-1	TRBD1	TGTGCCAGCAGTGAATACAGGGGGCAAACTGAAGCTTTCTTT	CASSEYRGQTEAFF
TRBV24-1	-	TRBJ2-1	-	TGTGCCACCAGTGACCCTACACCCGGAGGATTCAATGAGCAGTTCTTC	CATSDPTPGGFNEQFF
TRBV29-1	-	TRBJ2-1	-	TGCAGCGTTGGCCCTCACCTCCAGGGGGGTGGGCAGTTCTTC	CSVGPHLQGGGQFF
TRBV28	once	TRBJ2-5	-	TGTGCCAGCAGGGGGGGCGGGAGTTTAGAGACCCAGTACTTC	CASRGGGSLETQYF
TRBV6-5	-	TRBJ1-3	-	TGTGCCAGCAGTCTCGACAGGACTCCTGGAAACACCATATATTTT	CASSLDRTPGNTIYF
TRBV5-6	-	TRBJ2-5	TRBD2	TGTGCCAGCAGCTTGGGTAGCGGGCTGGGGGAGACCCAGTACTTC	CASSLGSGLGETQYF
TRBV21-1	-	TRBJ2-5	-	TGTGCCCTATGGACAGGGATCAGTAAAGAGACCCAGTACTTC	CALWTGISKETQYF
TRBV5-4	-	TRBJ1-1	-	TGTGCCAGCAGCTTGTCGGTTATGAACACTGAAGCTTTCTTT	CASSLSVMNTEAFF
TRBV4-1	-	TRBJ1-1	-	TGCGCCAGCAGCCAACACAGGGAGAGGTGGACTGAAGCTTTCTTT	CASSQHRERWTEAFF
TRBV27	-	TRBJ2-7	TRBD1	TGTGCCAGCAGTCCGGGACAGGGTCTGCTCGAGCAGTACTTC	CASSPGQGLLEQYF
TRBV4-3	many	TRBJ1-2	TRBD1	TGCGCCAGCAGCCAAGTTGCAGGGACAGGAAACTATGGCTACACCTTC	CASSQVAGTGNYGYTF
TRBV29-1	-	TRBJ1-5	-	TGCAGCGTTGGACACTTCAATCAGCCCCAGCATTTT	CSVGHFNQPQHF
TRBV7-2	once	TRBJ2-5	-	TGTGCCAGCAGCTTACGACAAGGGGCAGAGACCCAGTACTTC	CASSLRQGAETQYF
TRBV19	-	TRBJ2-1	-	TGTGCCAGTAGTATACCGAGCGGCCCGACGAGATACAATGAGCAGTTCTTC	CASSIPSGPTRYNEQFF
TRBV6-6	-	TRBJ2-2	TRBD1	TGTGCCAGCGGTTGGACAGGGGGTGGATGGGAGCTGTTTTTT	CASGWTGGGWELFF
TRBV5-5	-	TRBJ2-7	-	TGTGCCAGCAGCCCCCGGGGAGGCAGGGCCACCTACGAGCAGTACTTC	CASSPRGGRATYEQYF
TRBV6-4	-	TRBJ2-1	-	TGTGCCACCCGAAACCTAGCGACGGTTGAGCAGTTCTTC	CATRNLATVEQFF
TRBV19	-	TRBJ1-4	-	TGTGCCAGTAGTAACCAGGGGAGGGTTGAAAAACTGTTTTTT	CASSNQGRVEKLFF
TRBV6-1	-	TRBJ1-6	-	TGTGCCAGCAGTGAAGCGCTTCCAGCGGGCGGTGGGTTGTATTCACCCCTCCACTTT	CASSEALPAGGGLYSPLHF
TRBV5-4	-	TRBJ2-3	-	TGTGCCAGCAGCTTGTATGGAGGAACGCAGTATTTT	CASSLYGGTQYF
TRBV5-1	-	TRBJ1-4	-	TGCGCCAGCAGCTCTGGGGCCCAGGGTGAAAAACTGTTTTTT	CASSSGAQGEKLFF
TRBV5-6	-	TRBJ2-7	-	TGTGCCAGCAGCTTTTGGGGACACCTGCCGAACGAGCAGTACTTC	CASSFWGHLPNEQYF
TRBV30	-	TRBJ2-7	TRBD2	TGTGCCTGGAGTTCGGGGGGCTACGAGCAGTACTTC	CAWSSGGYEQYF
TRBV7-2	-	TRBJ2-5	TRBD2	TGTGCCAGCAGCTTAGGGGGACTAAGCGGGGATCTCCGGACCCAGTACTTC	CASSLGGLSGDLRTQYF
TRBV5-4	-	TRBJ2-7	-	TGTGCCAGCAGCTTGGAGGGAGACGAGCAGTACTTC	CASSLEGDEQYF
TRBV4-2	few	TRBJ2-7	-	TGTGCCAGCAGCCAAAACCTTATCGGCGAGCAGTACTTC	CASSQNLIGEQYF
TRBV9	-	TRBJ1-2	-	TGTGCCAGCAGCCCTCTATTTACGGGGGAAGATGGCTACACCTTC	CASSPLFTGEDGYTF
TRBV5-6	-	TRBJ1-2	TRBD1	TGTGCCAGCAGCTTGGGGGACAGGGTGGCTGGCTACACCTTC	CASSLGDRVAGYTF
TRBV5-1	-	TRBJ2-1	TRBD1	TGCGCCAGCAGCTACCAGGGAGGACAGGGTAGTGAGCAGTTCTTC	CASSYQGGQGSEQFF
TRBV6-5	few	TRBJ1-6	-	TGTGCCAGCAGTTATTCGGGATTCAATTCACCCCTCCACTTT	CASSYSGFNSPLHF
TRBV10-2	few	TRBJ2-3	-	TGCGCCAGCAGCCCAGCCACTTACGGGACAGATACGCAGTATTTT	CASSPATYGTDTQYF
TRBV5-4	-	TRBJ1-2	-	TGTGCCAGCAGCTTGCAAGACCGACCCAGGTATGGCTACACCTTC	CASSLQDRPRYGYTF
TRBV6-1	-	TRBJ2-4	TRBD1	TGTGCCAGCAGTGACCCTCCGGGACAGGGCTCGGTCGGGAGGAACATTCAGTACTTC	CASSDPPGQGSVGRNIQYF
TRBV5-4	-	TRBJ2-5	TRBD2	TGTGCCAGCAGCCGCCAGCGGGGGCATACGGGGGAGACCCAGTACTTC	CASSRQRGHTGETQYF
TRBV4-3	-	TRBJ1-1	-	TGCGCCAGCAGCCAAGAGACCGGGAGTGAAGCTTTCTTT	CASSQETGSEAFF
TRBV28	-	TRBJ1-2	TRBD1	TGTGCCAGCGGAAAACCCGGGACAGGAGGTGGCTACACCTTC	CASGKPGTGGGYTF
TRBV5-1	-	TRBJ2-5	TRBD2	TGCGCCAGCAGCACTGGGACTAGCGGGGCGTCAGGAGAGACCCAGTACTTC	CASSTGTSGASGETQYF
TRBV6-2/TRBV6-3	-	TRBJ2-3	TRBD2	TGTGCCAGCAGTAACCGGACTAGCGGGGGCCTAAGGCTGGGAGATACGCAGTATTTT	CASSNRTSGGLRLGDTQYF
TRBV15	-	TRBJ2-3	-	TGTGCCACCAGCCCCCCAGGAAGCACAGATACGCAGTATTTT	CATSPPGSTDTQYF
TRBV2	-	TRBJ2-2	-	TGTGCCAGCTCGTCGGGGGGCTTGACCGGGGAGCTGTTTTTT	CASSSGGLTGELFF
TRBV7-6	-	TRBJ2-3	-	TGTGCCAGCAGCTTAGAGTTGCCCGAGAGCACAGATACGCAGTATTTT	CASSLELPESTDTQYF
TRBV15	-	TRBJ2-6	TRBD1	TGTGCCACCAGCAGAGATTTGGTGCCAGGGGGCGCCGGGGCCAACGTCCTGACTTTC	CATSRDLVPGGAGANVLTF